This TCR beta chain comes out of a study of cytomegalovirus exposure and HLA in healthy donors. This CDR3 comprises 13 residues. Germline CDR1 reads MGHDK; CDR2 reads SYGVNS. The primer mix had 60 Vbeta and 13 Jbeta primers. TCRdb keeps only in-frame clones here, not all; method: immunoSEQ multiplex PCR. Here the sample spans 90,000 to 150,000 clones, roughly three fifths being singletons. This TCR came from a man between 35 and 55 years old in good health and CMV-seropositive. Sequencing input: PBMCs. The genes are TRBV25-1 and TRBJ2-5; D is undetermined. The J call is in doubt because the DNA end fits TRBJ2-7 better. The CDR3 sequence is CASSREEVYEQYF. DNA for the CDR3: TGTGCCAGCAGTCGAGAAGAGGTATACGAGCAGTACTTC.